The clone carrying this T cell receptor beta chain was detected many times. Antigen: not known. This sample is drawn from a study of T cells after posttransplantation cyclophosphamide. Study-level points and caveats: After PTCy, TRB diversity resembled that of CNI/methotrexate controls. Later post-transplant blood repertoires were often dominated by donor CD8+ memory clones. Skin or GI-infiltrating T cells shared few TRB sequences with blood.

The protocol was immunoSEQ multiplex PCR, while the TCRdb copy is restricted to in-frame clones and leaves out a portion. There are tens of thousands of clones in the sample, none observed a single time. Per germline, CDR1 GTSNPN and CDR2 SVGIG (reference sequence). The V end lost 5 bases, the J end lost 6 bases, and 14 bases lay between the germline ends. The length of the CDR3 is 12 residues. The source material was PBMCs. The clonotype comes from a man between 40 and 49 years old in good health, CMV-negative, and a related stem cell transplant donor. This rearrangement joins TRBV30 to TRBJ2-7; D unresolved. In DNA form, the CDR3 reads TGTGCCTGGGGTAGCTTATCCCCCGAGCAGTACTTC. It yields the protein CAWGSLSPEQYF.